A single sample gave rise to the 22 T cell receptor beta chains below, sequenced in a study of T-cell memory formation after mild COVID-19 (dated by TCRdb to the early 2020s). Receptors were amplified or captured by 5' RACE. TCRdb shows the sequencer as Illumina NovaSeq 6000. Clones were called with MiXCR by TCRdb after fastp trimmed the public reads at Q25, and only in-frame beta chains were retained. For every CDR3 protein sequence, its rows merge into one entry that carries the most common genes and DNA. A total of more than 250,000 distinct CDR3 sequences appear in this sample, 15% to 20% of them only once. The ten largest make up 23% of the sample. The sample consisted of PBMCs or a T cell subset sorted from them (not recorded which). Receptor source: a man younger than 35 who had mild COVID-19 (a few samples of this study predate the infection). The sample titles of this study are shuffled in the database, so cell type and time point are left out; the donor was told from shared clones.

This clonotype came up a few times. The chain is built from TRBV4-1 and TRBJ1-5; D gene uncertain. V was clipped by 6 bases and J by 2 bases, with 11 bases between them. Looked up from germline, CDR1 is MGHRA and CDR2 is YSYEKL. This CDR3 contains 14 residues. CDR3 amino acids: CASSPAAGNQPQHF. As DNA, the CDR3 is TGCGCCAGCAGTCCCGCAGCGGGCAATCAGCCCCAGCATTTT.

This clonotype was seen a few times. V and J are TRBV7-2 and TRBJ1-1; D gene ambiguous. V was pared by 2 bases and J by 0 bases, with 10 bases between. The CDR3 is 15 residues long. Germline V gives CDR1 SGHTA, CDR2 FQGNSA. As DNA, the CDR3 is TGTGCCAGCAGCTTATTGAAGGGAATGAACACTGAAGCTTTCTTT. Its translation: CASSLLKGMNTEAFF.

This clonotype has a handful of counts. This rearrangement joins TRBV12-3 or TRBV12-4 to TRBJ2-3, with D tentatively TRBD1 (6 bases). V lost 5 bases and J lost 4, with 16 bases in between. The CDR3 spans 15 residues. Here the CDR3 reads CASSTRTSGADTQYF. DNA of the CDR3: TGTGCCAGCAGTACACGGACTTCAGGGGCAGATACGCAGTATTTT.

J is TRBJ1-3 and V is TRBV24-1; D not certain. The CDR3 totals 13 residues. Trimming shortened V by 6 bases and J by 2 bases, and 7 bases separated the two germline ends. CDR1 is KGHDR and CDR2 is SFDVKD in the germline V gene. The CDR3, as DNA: TGTGCCACCAGTCCCGGGGCTGGAAACACCATATATTTT. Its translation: CATSPGAGNTIYF.

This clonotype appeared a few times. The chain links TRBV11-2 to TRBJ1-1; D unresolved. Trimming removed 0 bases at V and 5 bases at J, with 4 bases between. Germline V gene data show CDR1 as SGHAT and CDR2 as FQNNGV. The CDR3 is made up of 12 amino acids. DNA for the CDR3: TGTGCCAGCAGCTTAGAAAGAACTGAAGCTTTCTTT. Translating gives CASSLERTEAFF.

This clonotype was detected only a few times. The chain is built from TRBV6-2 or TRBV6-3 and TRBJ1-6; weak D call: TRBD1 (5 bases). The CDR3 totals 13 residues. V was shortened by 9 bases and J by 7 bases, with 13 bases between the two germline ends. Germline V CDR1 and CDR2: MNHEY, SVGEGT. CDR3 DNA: TGTGCCAGTGTGGGGCCTCGGAATTCACCCCTCCACTTT. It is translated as CASVGPRNSPLHF.

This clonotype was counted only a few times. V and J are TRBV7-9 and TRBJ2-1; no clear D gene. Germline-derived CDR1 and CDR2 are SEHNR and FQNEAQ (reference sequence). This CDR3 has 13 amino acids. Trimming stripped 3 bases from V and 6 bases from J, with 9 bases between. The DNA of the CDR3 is TGTGCCAGCAGCTTGTCGGACGGCAATGAGCAGTTCTTC. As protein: CASSLSDGNEQFF.

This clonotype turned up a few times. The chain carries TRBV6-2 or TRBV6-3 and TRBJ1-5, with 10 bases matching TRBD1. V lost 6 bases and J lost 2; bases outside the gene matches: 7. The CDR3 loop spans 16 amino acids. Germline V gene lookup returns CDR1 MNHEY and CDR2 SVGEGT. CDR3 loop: CASSHHGTGGNQPQHF. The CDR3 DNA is TGTGCCAGCAGCCACCATGGGACAGGGGGCAATCAGCCCCAGCATTTT.

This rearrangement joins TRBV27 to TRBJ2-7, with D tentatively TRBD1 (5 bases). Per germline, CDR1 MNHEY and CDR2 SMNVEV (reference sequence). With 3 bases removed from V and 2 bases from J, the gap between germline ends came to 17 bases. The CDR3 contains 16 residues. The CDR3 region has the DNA TGTGCCAGCAGTTTTGGGCCCCCCGACAGTCCCTACGAGCAGTACGTC. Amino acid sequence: CASSFGPPDSPYEQYV.

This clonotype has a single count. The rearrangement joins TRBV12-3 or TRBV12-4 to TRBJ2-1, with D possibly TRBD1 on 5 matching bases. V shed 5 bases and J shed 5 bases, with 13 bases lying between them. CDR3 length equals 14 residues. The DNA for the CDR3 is TGTGCCAGCAGTATCTCTAGGGGAAACAATGAGCAGTTCTTC. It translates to CASSISRGNNEQFF.

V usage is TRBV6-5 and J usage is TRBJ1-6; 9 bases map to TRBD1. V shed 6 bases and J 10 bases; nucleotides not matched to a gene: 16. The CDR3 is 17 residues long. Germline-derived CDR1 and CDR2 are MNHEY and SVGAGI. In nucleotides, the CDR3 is TGTGCCAGCAGCCTCACCGGGCGCACAGGGGGCGACTCACCCCTCCACTTT. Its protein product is CASSLTGRTGGDSPLHF.

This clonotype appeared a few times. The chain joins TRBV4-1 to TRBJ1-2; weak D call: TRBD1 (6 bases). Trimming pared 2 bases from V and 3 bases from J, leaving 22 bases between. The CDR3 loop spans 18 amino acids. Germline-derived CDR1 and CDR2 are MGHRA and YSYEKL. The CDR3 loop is CASSQYPLGGARDYGYTF. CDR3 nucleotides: TGCGCCAGCAGCCAATACCCCCTAGGGGGGGCCCGCGACTATGGCTACACCTTC.

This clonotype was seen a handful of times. CDR3 region: CASSAGRISGNTIYF. The DNA of the CDR3 is TGTGCCAGCAGTGCTGGACGGATCTCTGGAAACACCATATATTTT. This chain uses TRBV12-3 or TRBV12-4 with TRBJ1-3; D remains ambiguous. V was clipped by 5 bases and J by 0 bases, with 11 bases between them. This CDR3 contains 15 residues.

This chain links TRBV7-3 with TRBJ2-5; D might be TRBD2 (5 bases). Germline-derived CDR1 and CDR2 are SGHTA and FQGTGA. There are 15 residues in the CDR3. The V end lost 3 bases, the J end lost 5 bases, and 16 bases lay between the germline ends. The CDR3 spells CASSLNRQRGETQYF. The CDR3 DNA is TGTGCCAGCAGCTTGAATAGGCAACGCGGGGAGACCCAGTACTTC.

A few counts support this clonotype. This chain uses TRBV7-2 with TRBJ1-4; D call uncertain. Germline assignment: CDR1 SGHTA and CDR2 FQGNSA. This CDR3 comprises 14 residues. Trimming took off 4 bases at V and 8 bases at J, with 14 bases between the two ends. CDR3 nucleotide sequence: TGTGCCAGCAGCTCCGGTCCCCTCGGGGAAAAACTGTTTTTT. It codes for CASSSGPLGEKLFF.

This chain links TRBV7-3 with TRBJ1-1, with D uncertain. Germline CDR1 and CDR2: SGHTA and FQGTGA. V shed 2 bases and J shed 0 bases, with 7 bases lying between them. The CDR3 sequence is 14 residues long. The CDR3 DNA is TGTGCCAGCAGCTTAGCAGGCCTGAACACTGAAGCTTTCTTT. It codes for CASSLAGLNTEAFF.

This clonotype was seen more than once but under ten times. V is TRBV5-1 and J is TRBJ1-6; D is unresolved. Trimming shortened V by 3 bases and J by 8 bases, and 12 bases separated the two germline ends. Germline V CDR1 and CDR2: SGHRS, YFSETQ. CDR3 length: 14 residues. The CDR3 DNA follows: TGCGCCAGCAGCTCCTGGGTCGGGGATTCACCCCTCCACTTT. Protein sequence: CASSSWVGDSPLHF.

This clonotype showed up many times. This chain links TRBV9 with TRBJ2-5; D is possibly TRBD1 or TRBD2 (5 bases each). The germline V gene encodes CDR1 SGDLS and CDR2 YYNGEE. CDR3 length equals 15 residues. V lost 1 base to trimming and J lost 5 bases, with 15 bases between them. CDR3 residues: CASSVTPGPRETQYF. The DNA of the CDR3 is TGTGCCAGCAGCGTAACCCCGGGACCTCGGGAGACCCAGTACTTC. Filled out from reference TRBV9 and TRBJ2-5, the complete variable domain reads DSGVTQTPKHLITATGQRVTLRCSPRSGDLSVYWYQQSLDQGLQFLIQYYNGEERAKGNILERFSAQQFPDLHSELNLSSLELGDSALYFCASSVTPGPRETQYFGPGTRLLVL.

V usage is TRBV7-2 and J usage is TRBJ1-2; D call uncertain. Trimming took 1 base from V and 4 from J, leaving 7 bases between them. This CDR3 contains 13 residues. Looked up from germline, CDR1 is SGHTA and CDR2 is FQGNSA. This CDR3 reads CASSLGPFYGYTF. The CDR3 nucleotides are TGTGCCAGCAGCTTAGGACCCTTCTATGGCTACACCTTC.

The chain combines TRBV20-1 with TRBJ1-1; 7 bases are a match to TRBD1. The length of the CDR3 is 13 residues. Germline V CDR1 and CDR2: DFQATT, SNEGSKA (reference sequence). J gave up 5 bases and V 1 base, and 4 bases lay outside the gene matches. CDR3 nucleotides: TGCAGTGCTAGAGGGACAGGTTATACTGAAGCTTTCTTT. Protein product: CSARGTGYTEAFF.

DNA for the CDR3: TGTGCCAGCACCAACGGACAGGGGTTGGCAGCTTTCTTT. Amino acid sequence: CASTNGQGLAAFF. The V and J genes are TRBV3-1 and TRBJ1-1, with TRBD1 matching 9 bases. Germline V CDR1 and CDR2: LGHDT, YNNKEL (reference sequence). The CDR3 covers 13 residues. The J segment lost 10 bases and the V segment lost 7 bases, leaving 10 bases of the junction unmatched.

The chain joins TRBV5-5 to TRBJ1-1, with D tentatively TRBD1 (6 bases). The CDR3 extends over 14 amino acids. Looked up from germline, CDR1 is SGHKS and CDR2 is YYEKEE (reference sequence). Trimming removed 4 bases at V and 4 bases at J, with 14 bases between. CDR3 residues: CASSALGGSTEAFF. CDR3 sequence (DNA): TGTGCCAGCAGCGCGCTTGGGGGCTCCACTGAAGCTTTCTTT.